These 25 T cell receptor beta chains were all obtained from the same sample, sequenced in a study of blood T cell repertoires in COVID-19. Repertoires were generated with immunoSEQ multiplex PCR, while TCRdb's copy carries only in-frame clones and drops some. This sample has some 140,000 clones, with roughly 88% found just once. Material for sequencing was peripheral blood. The receptor set was obtained from a man between 60 and 75 years old with COVID-19, enrolled during active disease.

The V gene is TRBV19, the J gene TRBJ1-1, with 7 bases identical to TRBD1. CDR3 length: 15 residues. Germline CDR1 is LNHDA and CDR2 is SQIVND (reference sequence). J was trimmed by 2 bases and V by 5 bases; bases with no gene match: 8. This CDR3 reads CASSVKGQINTEAFF. The CDR3 DNA reads TGTGCCAGTAGTGTGAAGGGACAGATTAACACTGAAGCTTTCTTT.

This clone was counted only a few times. V and J are TRBV27 and TRBJ2-1; 13 bases align to TRBD2. Germline values: CDR1 MNHEY, CDR2 SMNVEV (reference sequence). The CDR3 sequence is 15 residues long. With V trimmed by 8 bases and J by 13 bases, 14 bases remained unmatched. Here the CDR3 DNA reads TGTGCCAGCGGAAATAAGGGACTAGCGGGGTCGGTACAGTTCTTC. Encoded protein: CASGNKGLAGSVQFF.

The chain carries TRBV6-5 and TRBJ2-3; 8 nucleotides agree with TRBD2. Per the germline V gene, CDR1 is MNHEY and CDR2 is SVGAGI. The J segment lost 4 bases and the V segment lost 6 bases, leaving 9 bases of the junction unmatched. This CDR3 contains 15 residues. The CDR3 sequence is CASSERPGGPDTQYF. The DNA for the CDR3 is TGTGCCAGCAGCGAGAGACCGGGAGGGCCAGATACGCAGTATTTT.

The chain joins TRBV7-6 to TRBJ2-2; 10 bases line up with TRBD2. Germline-derived CDR1 and CDR2 are SGHVS and FNYEAQ. J was trimmed by 1 base and V by 5 bases; bases with no gene match: 10. CDR3 length: 18 residues. CDR3 residues: CASSPSGGRGLNTGELFF. The CDR3 coding sequence is TGTGCCAGCAGCCCTAGCGGGGGTCGGGGTTTGAACACCGGGGAGCTGTTTTTT. Variable domain in full (rest from reference TRBV7-6 and TRBJ2-2): GAGVSQSPRYKVTKRGQDVALRCDPISGHVSLYWYRQALGQGPEFLTYFNYEAQQDKSGLPNDRFSAERPEGSISTLTIQRTEQRDSAMYRCASSPSGGRGLNTGELFFGEGSRLTVL.

The chain joins TRBV18 to TRBJ1-2; 12 bases line up with TRBD1. The CDR3 extends over 14 amino acids. Germline values: CDR1 KGHSH, CDR2 LQKENI. V shed 3 bases and J 7 bases; nucleotides not matched to a gene: 3. CDR3 nucleotide sequence: TGTGCCAGCTCACCTGGGACAGGGGGCATTGGCTACACCTTC. Translated, it gives CASSPGTGGIGYTF.

J is TRBJ2-7 and V is TRBV5-1; 9 bases map to TRBD1. The CDR3 has 15 residues. Per the germline V gene, CDR1 is SGHRS and CDR2 is YFSETQ. Trimming at V came to 2 bases and at J to 2 bases, leaving 5 bases not matched to a gene. The CDR3 here is CASSFEGQGTYEQYF. CDR3 bases: TGCGCCAGCAGCTTTGAAGGACAGGGGACCTACGAGCAGTACTTC. The full variable domain, its missing parts supplied by reference TRBV5-1 and TRBJ2-7, is KAGVTQTPRYLIKTRGQQVTLSCSPISGHRSVSWYQQTPGQGLQFLFEYFSETQRNKGNFPGRFSGRQFSNSRSEMNVSTLELGDSALYLCASSFEGQGTYEQYFGPGTRLTVT.

This clone appeared once. The chain joins TRBV10-3 to TRBJ1-2; weak D call: TRBD1 (6 bases). The CDR3 sequence is 13 residues long. V was trimmed by 5 bases and J by 3 bases, leaving 10 bases between them. Germline CDR1 ENHRY, CDR2 SYGVKD. This chain's CDR3 is CAISLAGDYGYTF. DNA of the CDR3: TGTGCCATCAGTCTTGCAGGGGACTATGGCTACACCTTC.

This clone came up once. The V call is TRBV10-3, the J call TRBJ2-1, with TRBD2 matching 13 bases. The CDR3 spans 16 residues. Looked up from germline, CDR1 is ENHRY and CDR2 is SYGVKD. The V segment lost 3 bases and the J segment 2 bases; nucleotides outside the gene matches: 1. The CDR3 sequence is CAISELAGGAYNEQFF. The DNA for the CDR3 is TGTGCCATCAGTGAACTAGCGGGGGGGGCCTACAATGAGCAGTTCTTC.

The gene calls are TRBV10-3 and TRBJ1-2; possibly TRBD1 for D (5 bases). Germline CDR1 and CDR2: ENHRY and SYGVKD. This CDR3 contains 14 residues. V was shortened by 6 bases and J by 3 bases, with 14 bases between the two germline ends. The CDR3 sequence: CAISPSDIYYGYTF. CDR3 coding DNA: TGTGCCATCAGCCCATCGGACATCTACTATGGCTACACCTTC.

The chain links TRBV9 to TRBJ2-5, with D possibly matching TRBD2 (6 bases). The CDR3 has 15 amino acids. Trimming stripped 1 base from V and 1 base from J, with 11 bases between. Per germline, CDR1 SGDLS and CDR2 YYNGEE. The DNA for the CDR3 is TGTGCCAGCAGCGTAATAGGCGGGGCCCAAGAGACCCAGTACTTC. It is translated as CASSVIGGAQETQYF.

This chain links TRBV15 with TRBJ1-4; tentative D call: TRBD1 (6 bases). Trimming removed 5 bases from V and 7 bases from J, with 17 bases in between. CDR3 length equals 15 residues. Germline CDR1 LNHNV, CDR2 YYDKDF (reference sequence). CDR3 residues: CATSRAGGGVEKLFF. CDR3 DNA sequence: TGTGCCACCAGCCGGGCGGGAGGGGGTGTTGAAAAACTGTTTTTT.

The chain uses TRBV12-3 or TRBV12-4 and TRBJ1-1; no clear D gene. Trimming stripped 3 bases from V and 4 bases from J, with 9 bases between. This CDR3 spans 13 amino acids. The CDR3 region is CASSFGRFTEAFF. The CDR3 nucleotides are TGTGCCAGCAGTTTTGGCAGATTCACTGAAGCTTTCTTT.

This clone was detected only a few times. J is TRBJ2-1 and V is TRBV14; D perhaps matches TRBD1 (5 bases). CDR1 SGHDN and CDR2 FVKESK come from the germline V gene. The V end lost 1 base, the J end lost 7 bases, and 17 bases lay between the germline ends. The CDR3 runs to 16 residues. The CDR3 DNA reads as TGTGCCAGCAGCCAAGTAAAGGACACCCTAAGGAATGAGCAGTTCTTC. It yields the protein CASSQVKDTLRNEQFF.

In its sample, this clone was seen a few times. The rearrangement links TRBV25-1 to TRBJ2-3, with D tentatively TRBD1 (5 bases). The CDR3 has 13 residues. CDR1 is MGHDK, CDR2 SYGVNS, per germline. V gave up 5 bases and J gave up 4 bases, with 10 bases separating them. CDR3 amino acids: CASSIRAADTQYF. The CDR3 DNA follows: TGTGCCAGCAGTATCAGGGCGGCAGATACGCAGTATTTT.

The V gene is TRBV28, the J gene TRBJ1-2; TRBD1 matches at 9 bases. Germline V gene sequence: CDR1 MDHEN, CDR2 SYDVKM. The V segment lost 6 bases and the J segment 6 bases; nucleotides outside the gene matches: 5. The CDR3 has 13 residues. CDR3 amino acids: CASRPRDRDGYTF. The DNA for the CDR3 is TGTGCCAGCAGGCCTCGGGACAGGGATGGCTACACCTTC.

The chain has TRBV6-2 or TRBV6-3 and TRBJ2-7, with TRBD2 as a possible D gene (5 bases). Looked up from germline, CDR1 is MNHEY and CDR2 is SVGEGT. The CDR3 extends over 15 amino acids. V was cut by 5 bases and J by 5 bases, with 19 bases left in between. CDR3 protein: CASSQGALLGDEQYF. Here the CDR3 DNA reads TGTGCCAGCAGTCAAGGAGCGTTACTCGGGGACGAGCAGTACTTC.

The rearrangement uses TRBV10-3 and TRBJ1-1; D may be TRBD1 (5 bases). The length of the CDR3 is 14 residues. The germline V gene has CDR1 ENHRY and CDR2 SYGVKD. With 2 bases removed from V and 1 base from J, the gap between germline ends came to 8 bases. CDR3 in DNA: TGTGCCATCAGTGAGGGGCAGGGGAACACTGAAGCTTTCTTT. Translating it yields CAISEGQGNTEAFF.

V is TRBV24-1 and J is TRBJ1-4; 9 bases align to TRBD1. V shed 3 bases, J shed 2 bases, and the junction held 6 bases outside the gene matches. In germline, CDR1 is KGHDR, CDR2 SFDVKD. The CDR3 is 17 residues long. The CDR3, as DNA: TGTGCCACCAGTGATCGGGGGACAGGGACGACTAATGAAAAACTGTTTTTT. Translating gives CATSDRGTGTTNEKLFF.

The count of this clone is one. The gene calls are TRBV7-3 and TRBJ2-1, with 13 nucleotides matching TRBD2. CDR1 and CDR2 from the germline V gene are SGHTA and FQGTGA. Trimming cost V 4 bases and J 4 bases; bases outside gene matches: 4. The CDR3 is 16 amino acids. The CDR3: CASSYGTSGIYNEQFF. The CDR3 nucleotides are TGTGCCAGCAGCTACGGGACTAGCGGGATATACAATGAGCAGTTCTTC.

The chain combines TRBV24-1 with TRBJ2-1; the D is unclear. With 2 bases removed from V and 1 base from J, the gap between germline ends came to 8 bases. In germline, CDR1 is KGHDR, CDR2 SFDVKD. The CDR3 length is 15 residues. CDR3 sequence reads: CATSDSQQSYNEQFF. Written as DNA, the CDR3 is TGTGCCACCAGTGATTCTCAACAGTCCTACAATGAGCAGTTCTTC.

The chain employs TRBV7-9 and TRBJ2-2; D ambiguous. CDR1 and CDR2 (germline): SEHNR, FQNEAQ (reference sequence). There are 15 residues in the CDR3. The V end lost 4 bases, the J end lost 6 bases, and 15 bases lay between the germline ends. The CDR3 DNA is TGTGCCAGCAGCTCAGTATCATTCCGGGCCGGGGAGCTGTTTTTT. It codes for CASSSVSFRAGELFF.

This clone was seen more than once but under ten times. The chain links TRBV6-6 to TRBJ1-2; D unresolved. Trimming cost V 4 bases and J 12 bases, with 12 bases left between them. The germline V gene has CDR1 MNHNY and CDR2 SVGAGI (reference sequence). The CDR3 runs to 11 residues. The CDR3 region has the DNA TGTGCCAGCAGTTTCGGGAGGGTTGACACCTTC. It is translated as CASSFGRVDTF.

The CDR3: CASSMPQLYSHTF. For the CDR3, the DNA is TGTGCCAGTAGTATGCCACAGCTTTACAGCCACACCTTC. The J gene is TRBJ1-2, the V gene TRBV19, with D unclear. Trimming removed 3 bases at V and 12 bases at J, with 17 bases between. In germline, CDR1 is LNHDA, CDR2 SQIVND (reference sequence). The CDR3 extends over 13 amino acids.

This rearrangement joins TRBV7-2 to TRBJ2-3; unclear D gene. Germline CDR1 is SGHTA and CDR2 is FQGNSA. The length of the CDR3 is 16 residues. Deletions cut 5 bases from V and 2 bases from J, with 17 bases between. CDR3 amino acids: CASSSRVLTTTDTQYF. Written as DNA, the CDR3 is TGTGCCAGCAGCAGCCGGGTCCTCACCACCACAGATACGCAGTATTTT.

CDR3 protein: CASSSHRQGSNQPQHF. CDR3 DNA: TGTGCCAGCAGTTCTCACCGACAGGGTAGCAATCAGCCCCAGCATTTT. The chain joins TRBV6-2 or TRBV6-3 to TRBJ1-5, with TRBD1 identical over 7 bases. The V gene's germline CDR1 is MNHEY and CDR2 SVGEGT. The CDR3 has 16 amino acids. V was pared by 4 bases and J by 0 bases, with 6 bases of the junction left unmatched.